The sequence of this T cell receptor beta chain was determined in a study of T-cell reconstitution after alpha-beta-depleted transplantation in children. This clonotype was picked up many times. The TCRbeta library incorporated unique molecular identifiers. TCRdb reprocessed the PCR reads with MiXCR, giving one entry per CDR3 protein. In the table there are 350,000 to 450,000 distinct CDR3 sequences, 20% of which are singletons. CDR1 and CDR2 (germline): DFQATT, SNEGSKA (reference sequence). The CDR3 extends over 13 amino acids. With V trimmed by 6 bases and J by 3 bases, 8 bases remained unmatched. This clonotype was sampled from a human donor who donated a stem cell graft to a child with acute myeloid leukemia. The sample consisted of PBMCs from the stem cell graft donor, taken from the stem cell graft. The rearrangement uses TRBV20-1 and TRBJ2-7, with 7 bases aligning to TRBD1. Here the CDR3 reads CSARDRVGYEQYF. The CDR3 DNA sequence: TGCAGTGCCCGTGACAGGGTTGGCTACGAGCAGTACTTC.